This T cell receptor beta chain stems from a study of CD8 T cells in Susac syndrome. Background on the study: Sequenced Susac syndrome patients included more than five with clinically active disease and about eight in remission. The study, taken as a whole, reports: Regarding the TCR sequencing and HLA analysis, the study admitted that a relatively small number of individuals were involved.

This clonotype has a single count. Its antigen is not identified. cDNA came from about 0.5 to 1 ug RNA primed by random hexamers. The immunoSEQ assay covered 54 Vbeta and 13 Jbeta segments for CDR3. One entry per CDR3 protein, called by TCRdb with MiXCR from the immunoSEQ multiplex PCR reads. This table holds about 140,000 distinct CDR3 sequences, 95% found once. The ends were cut back, 6 bases at V and 1 base at J, with 10 bases in the middle. The CDR3 length is 12 residues. Germline CDR1 is SQVTM and CDR2 is ANQGSEA. The receptor was isolated from a human donor with Susac syndrome. The chain employs TRBV29-1 and TRBJ2-7; D not certain. Sequencing input: CD4+ T cells from PBMCs. CDR3 sequence: CSVATGSYEQYF. The CDR3 DNA reads as TGCAGCGTCGCGACTGGATCCTACGAGCAGTACTTC.